These 14 T cell receptor beta chains originate from one sample sequenced in a study of T-cell reconstitution after alpha-beta-depleted transplantation in children. A library of TCRbeta sequences, prepared with unique molecular identifiers, was generated. TCRdb recomputed calls from the PCR reads with MiXCR, one row per CDR3 protein. The table lists about 900,000 distinct CDR3 sequences, roughly 29% of them singletons. The material was PBMCs, mostly from graft donor cells, obtained 360 days after TCRalphabeta/CD19-depleted stem cell transplant. The receptor set was obtained from a boy in the first two years of life who had a stem cell transplant for SCID, so the T cells may come from the graft donor.

The CDR3 nucleotides read TGTGCCGGTTTCAGGATCGGGGATACGCAGTATTTT. It yields the protein CAGFRIGDTQYF. J is TRBJ2-3 and V is TRBV12-3 or TRBV12-4; D unclear. V lost 11 bases and J lost 6, with 15 bases in between. The CDR3 spans 12 residues.

This clonotype has more than one count but fewer than ten. The rearrangement links TRBV6-5 to TRBJ2-7, with D perhaps assigned TRBD1 or TRBD2 (5 bases each). Germline V gives CDR1 MNHEY, CDR2 SVGAGI. V shed 2 bases and J shed 3 bases, with 23 bases lying between them. The CDR3 sequence is 18 residues long. In nucleotides, the CDR3 is TGTGCCAGCAGTTACGATCCTGTTGGGACGCTAGGAGGCTACGAGCAGTACTTC. Its protein is CASSYDPVGTLGGYEQYF.

This clonotype was picked up a small number of times. V gene TRBV6-5 combines with J gene TRBJ2-2, with D possibly being TRBD1 (6 bases). The CDR3 contains 14 residues. The germline CDR1 and CDR2 sequences are MNHEY and SVGAGI. Trimming removed 3 bases from V and 5 bases from J, with 10 bases in between. CDR3 in amino acids: CASSYGRGTGELFF. The CDR3 DNA reads TGTGCCAGCAGTTATGGCAGGGGTACCGGGGAGCTGTTTTTT.

The chain has TRBV6-1 and TRBJ2-1; 10 bases align to TRBD2. Trimming removed 5 bases from V and 6 bases from J; junction bases left unmatched: 4. Germline V gives CDR1 MNHNS, CDR2 SASEGT. The CDR3 is 14 residues long. The CDR3, as DNA: TGTGCCAGCAGTATCAAGCGGGGGGGCAATGAGCAGTTCTTC. Translated: CASSIKRGGNEQFF.

There are a few counts of this clonotype. The chain carries TRBV20-1 and TRBJ2-5; D is ambiguous. Germline values: CDR1 DFQATT, CDR2 SNEGSKA (reference sequence). The V end was cut by 5 bases, the J end by 2 bases, with 15 bases between. This CDR3 is 14 amino acids long. CDR3 DNA sequence: TGCAGTGCTCCTCGGGCAGTACTACAAGAGACCCAGTACTTC. Translating gives CSAPRAVLQETQYF.

This clonotype appeared a single time. The CDR3 DNA is TGTGCCAGCAGTGAACGCCGGCTGGGAGGTACGCAGTATTTT. Translation: CASSERRLGGTQYF. This sequence joins TRBV2 and TRBJ2-3, with a weak D call TRBD2 (6 bases). Per the germline V gene, CDR1 is SNHLY and CDR2 is FYNNEI. CDR3 length: 14 amino acids. V was cut by 2 bases and J by 8 bases, with 14 bases left in between.

This clonotype was counted between two and nine times. This chain joins TRBV4-1 and TRBJ1-3; D is possibly TRBD1 (5 bases). Trimming cost V 0 bases and J 2 bases, with 11 bases left between them. The CDR3 is 16 residues long. From germline, CDR1 is MGHRA and CDR2 YSYEKL. CDR3 protein: CASSQEMSQAGNTIYF. For the CDR3, the DNA is TGCGCCAGCAGCCAAGAGATGTCACAGGCTGGAAACACCATATATTTT.

The rearrangement links TRBV7-9 to TRBJ2-3; D ambiguous. The germline CDR1 and CDR2 sequences are SEHNR and FQNEAQ (reference sequence). Trimming removed 3 bases at V and 0 bases at J, with 13 bases between. The CDR3 loop spans 16 amino acids. The CDR3 loop reads CASSFQRLSSTDTQYF. The DNA of the CDR3 is TGTGCCAGCAGCTTTCAGAGACTCTCTAGCACAGATACGCAGTATTTT.

This clonotype showed up just a few times. The V call is TRBV12-3 or TRBV12-4, the J call TRBJ1-2; D gene uncertain. The CDR3 covers 14 residues. Trimming removed 6 bases from V and 7 bases from J, with 18 bases in between. For the CDR3, the DNA is TGTGCCAGCAGCTTTCGAAATGTCGACTTTGGCTACACCTTC. Translating it yields CASSFRNVDFGYTF.

V and J are TRBV5-6 and TRBJ1-2; maybe TRBD1 (5 bases). The V and J ends lost 0 bases and 8 bases respectively, with 11 bases between them. Germline V lookup: CDR1 SGHDT, CDR2 YYEEEE. This CDR3 has 13 residues. Written as DNA, the CDR3 is TGTGCCAGCAGCTTGGTGGAGGGGTACGGCTACACCTTC. Protein product: CASSLVEGYGYTF.

This clonotype has just a few counts. V is TRBV7-2 and J is TRBJ2-7; TRBD2 matches 8 bases. The length of the CDR3 is 16 residues. V was pared by 0 bases and J by 1 base, with 5 bases of the junction left unmatched. Germline V gene data show CDR1 as SGHTA and CDR2 as FQGNSA. The CDR3 spells CASSLARGGGSYEQYF. As DNA, the CDR3 is TGTGCCAGCAGCTTAGCGCGAGGCGGGGGGTCCTACGAGCAGTACTTC.

A few counts support this clonotype. The chain links TRBV12-3 or TRBV12-4 to TRBJ2-1; 7 bases agree with TRBD2. This CDR3 is built from 15 residues. The ends lost 6 bases at V and 6 bases at J; junction bases unmatched: 11. The CDR3 spells CASSPSGALGNEQFF. The CDR3 coding sequence is TGTGCCAGCAGCCCCAGCGGGGCCCTGGGCAATGAGCAGTTCTTC.

This chain connects TRBV5-6 to TRBJ1-1, with D perhaps TRBD1 (6 bases). The V end lost 2 bases, the J end lost 0 bases, and 11 bases lay between the germline ends. There are 15 residues in the CDR3. Per germline, CDR1 SGHDT and CDR2 YYEEEE. CDR3 sequence reads: CASSFKQGVNTEAFF. CDR3 sequence (DNA): TGTGCCAGCAGCTTCAAACAGGGCGTGAACACTGAAGCTTTCTTT.

CDR3 region: CASSNLAGVADTQYF. The DNA for the CDR3 is TGTGCCAGCAGCAACTTAGCGGGGGTTGCAGATACGCAGTATTTT. The rearrangement uses TRBV9 and TRBJ2-3; 9 nucleotides align to TRBD2. The trim removed 4 bases at V and 4 bases at J, leaving 7 bases unmatched. From germline, CDR1 is SGDLS and CDR2 YYNGEE. CDR3 length equals 15 residues.